This TCR beta chain is drawn from a study of T cell clonality in common variable immunodeficiency. In this sample, this clone turned up many times. The antigen remains unidentified. The CDR3 end is not reached by the read, which stops 3 residues before it; the germline J gene fills it in. The method was immunoSEQ multiplex PCR; TCRdb's version includes in-frame clones alone and lacks a portion of them. Listed for the sample are around 34,000 clones, none seen a single time. Blood samples were heparinized, about 5 to 9 ml per donor. V lost 8 bases and J lost 4; bases outside the gene matches: 10. This CDR3 is 14 amino acids long. Germline V lookup: CDR1 SGHDT, CDR2 YYEEEE. Whole-study results and caveats: Reportedly, TCR beta sequences from common variable immunodeficiency showed fewer deletions and N-nucleotide insertions. TCRbeta clonality was increased in CVID versus healthy controls.

The rearrangement links TRBV5-6 to TRBJ2-7; TRBD1 agrees at 9 bases. The receptor was derived from a person between 18 and 75 years old in good health. The sequenced sample consisted of peripheral blood mononuclear cells. The CDR3: CASTGGTGTYEQYF. CDR3 bases read: TGTGCCAGTACCGGCGGGACAGGGACTTACGAG. Combining the CDR3 with reference TRBV5-6 and TRBJ2-7 gives the whole variable domain DAGVTQSPTHLIKTRGQQVTLRCSPKSGHDTVSWYQQALGQGPQFIFQYYEEEERQRGNFPDRFSGHQFPNYSSELNVNALLLGDSALYLCASTGGTGTYEQYFGPGTRLTVT.